This T cell receptor beta chain was sequenced for a study of shared clonotypes between healthy human individuals. Study outcomes and limitations: Owing to a small donor count, the genetic and exposure-history diversity represented was limited. Only blood was sampled; tissue repertoires likely differ.

The study separated CD4+ cells into CD45RA+ naive and CD45RA-negative memory subsets. Here immunoSEQ multiplex PCR was the method, and the copy in TCRdb shows in-frame clones only, minus some. The repertoire holds more than 2,000,000 clones, with 90% to 95% as singletons. This clone has just one count. What it binds is not known. Germline V gene data show CDR1 as LNHNV and CDR2 as YYDKDF (reference sequence). CDR3 size: 15 residues. V lost 0 bases to trimming and J lost 1 base, with 8 bases between them. This TCR was recovered from a man between 18 and 35 years old in good health. Some clones in this sample may be carry-over from other donors' samples. The sequenced material came from naive CD4+ T cells from PBMCs. Subset here: CD45RA+ positively selected. This chain uses TRBV15 with TRBJ2-3, with D uncertain. In nucleotides, the CDR3 is TGTGCCACCAGCAGAGAGGGGATCGGCACAGATACGCAGTATTTT. It encodes CATSREGIGTDTQYF.